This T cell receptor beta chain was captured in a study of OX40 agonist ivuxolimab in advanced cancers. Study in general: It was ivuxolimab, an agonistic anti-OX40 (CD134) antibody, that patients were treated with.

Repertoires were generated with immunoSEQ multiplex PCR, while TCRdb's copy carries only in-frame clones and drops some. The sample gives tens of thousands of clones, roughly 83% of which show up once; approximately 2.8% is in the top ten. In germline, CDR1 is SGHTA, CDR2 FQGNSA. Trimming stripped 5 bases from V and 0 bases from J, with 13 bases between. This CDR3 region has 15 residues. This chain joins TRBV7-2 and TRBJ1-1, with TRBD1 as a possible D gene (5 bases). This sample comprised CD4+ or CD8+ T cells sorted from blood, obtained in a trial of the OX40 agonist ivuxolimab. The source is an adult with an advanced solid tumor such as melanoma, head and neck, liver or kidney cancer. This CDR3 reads CASSPGRWMNTEAFF. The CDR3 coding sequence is TGTGCCAGCAGCCCAGGGCGGTGGATGAACACTGAAGCTTTCTTT.